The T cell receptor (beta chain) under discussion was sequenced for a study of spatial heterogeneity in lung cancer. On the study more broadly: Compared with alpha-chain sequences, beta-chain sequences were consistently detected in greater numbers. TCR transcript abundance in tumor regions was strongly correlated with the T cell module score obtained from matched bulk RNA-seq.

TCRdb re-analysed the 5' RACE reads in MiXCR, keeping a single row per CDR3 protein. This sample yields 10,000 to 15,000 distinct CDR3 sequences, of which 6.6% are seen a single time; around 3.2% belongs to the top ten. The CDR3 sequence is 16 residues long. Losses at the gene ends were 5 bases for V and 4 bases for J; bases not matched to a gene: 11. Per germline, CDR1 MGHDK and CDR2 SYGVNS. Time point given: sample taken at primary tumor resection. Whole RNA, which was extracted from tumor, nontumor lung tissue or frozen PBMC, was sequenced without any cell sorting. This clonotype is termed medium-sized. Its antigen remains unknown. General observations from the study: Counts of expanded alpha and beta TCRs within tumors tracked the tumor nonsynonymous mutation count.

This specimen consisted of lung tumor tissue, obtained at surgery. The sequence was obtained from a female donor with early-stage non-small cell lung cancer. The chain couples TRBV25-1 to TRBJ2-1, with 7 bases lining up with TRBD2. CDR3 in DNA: TGTGCCAGCAGTCCCGGTATCGCGGGGGAGTACAATGAGCAGTTCTTC. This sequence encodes CASSPGIAGEYNEQFF.